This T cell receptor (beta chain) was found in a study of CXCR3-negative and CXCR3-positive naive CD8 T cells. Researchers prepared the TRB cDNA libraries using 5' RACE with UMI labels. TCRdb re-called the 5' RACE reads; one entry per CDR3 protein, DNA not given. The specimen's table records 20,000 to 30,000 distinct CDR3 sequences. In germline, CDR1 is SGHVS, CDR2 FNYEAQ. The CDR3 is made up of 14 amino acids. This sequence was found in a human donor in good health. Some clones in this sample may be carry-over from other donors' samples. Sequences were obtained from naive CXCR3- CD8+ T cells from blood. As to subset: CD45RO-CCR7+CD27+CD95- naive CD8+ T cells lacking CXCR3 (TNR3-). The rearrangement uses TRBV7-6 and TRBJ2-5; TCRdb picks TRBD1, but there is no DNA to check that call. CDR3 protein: CASSPGTGQETQYF.